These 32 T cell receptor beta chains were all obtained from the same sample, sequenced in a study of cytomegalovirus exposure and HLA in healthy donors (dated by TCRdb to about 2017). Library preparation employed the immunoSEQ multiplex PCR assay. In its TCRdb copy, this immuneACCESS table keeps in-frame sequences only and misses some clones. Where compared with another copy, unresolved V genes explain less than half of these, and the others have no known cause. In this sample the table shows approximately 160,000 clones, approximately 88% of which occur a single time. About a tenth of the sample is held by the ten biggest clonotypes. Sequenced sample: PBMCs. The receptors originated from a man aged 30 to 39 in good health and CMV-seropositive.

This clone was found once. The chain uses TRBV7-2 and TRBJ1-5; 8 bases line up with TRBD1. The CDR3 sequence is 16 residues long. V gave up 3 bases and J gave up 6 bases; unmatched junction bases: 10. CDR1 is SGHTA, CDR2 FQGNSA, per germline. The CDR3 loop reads CASSFFGQGLGQPQHF. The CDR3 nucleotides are TGTGCCAGCAGCTTCTTCGGACAGGGTTTGGGTCAGCCCCAGCATTTT. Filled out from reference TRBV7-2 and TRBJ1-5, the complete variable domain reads GAGVSQSPSNKVTEKGKDVELRCDPISGHTALYWYRQSLGQGLEFLIYFQGNSAPDKSGLPSDRFSAERTGGSVSTLTIQRTQQEDSAVYLCASSFFGQGLGQPQHFGDGTRLSIL.

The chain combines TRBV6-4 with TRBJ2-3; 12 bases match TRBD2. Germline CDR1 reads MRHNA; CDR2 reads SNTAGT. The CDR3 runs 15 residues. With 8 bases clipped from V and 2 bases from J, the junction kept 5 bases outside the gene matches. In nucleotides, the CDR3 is TGTGCCAGCTCCAGACTAGCGGGGGACACAGATACGCAGTATTTT. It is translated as CASSRLAGDTDTQYF.

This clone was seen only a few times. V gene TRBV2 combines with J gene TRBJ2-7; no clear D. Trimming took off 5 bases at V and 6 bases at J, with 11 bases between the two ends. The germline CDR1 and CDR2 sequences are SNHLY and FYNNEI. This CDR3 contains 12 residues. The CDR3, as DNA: TGTGCCAGCAGTAGACCTCCGGGCGAGCAGTACTTC. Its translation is CASSRPPGEQYF.

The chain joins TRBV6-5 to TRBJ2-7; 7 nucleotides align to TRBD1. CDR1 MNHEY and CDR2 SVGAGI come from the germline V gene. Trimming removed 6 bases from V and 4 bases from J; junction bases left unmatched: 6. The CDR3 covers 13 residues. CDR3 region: CASRGTVLYEQYF. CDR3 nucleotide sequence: TGTGCCAGCAGAGGGACAGTCCTATACGAGCAGTACTTC.

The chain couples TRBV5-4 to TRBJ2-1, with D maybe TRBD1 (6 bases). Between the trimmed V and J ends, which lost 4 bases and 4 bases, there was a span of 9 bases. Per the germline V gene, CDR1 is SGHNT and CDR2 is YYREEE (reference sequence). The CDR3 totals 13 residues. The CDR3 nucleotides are TGTGCCAGCAGCCAGGACAGTTACAATGAGCAGTTCTTC. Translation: CASSQDSYNEQFF.

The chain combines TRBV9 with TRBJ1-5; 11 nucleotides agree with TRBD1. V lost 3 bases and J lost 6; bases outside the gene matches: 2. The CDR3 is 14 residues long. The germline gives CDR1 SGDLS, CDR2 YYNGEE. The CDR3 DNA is TGTGCCAGCAGCGCCGGGACAGGGGGTCAGCCCCAGCATTTT. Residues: CASSAGTGGQPQHF.

The CDR3 region has the DNA TGTGCCAGTAGTGTAAATGGCAGGGAAAATCAGCCCCAGCATTTT. This gives the protein CASSVNGRENQPQHF. This chain links TRBV19 with TRBJ1-5, with D perhaps TRBD1 (5 bases). Trimming removed 5 bases at V and 4 bases at J, with 15 bases between. In germline, CDR1 is LNHDA, CDR2 SQIVND (reference sequence). The CDR3 is made up of 15 amino acids.

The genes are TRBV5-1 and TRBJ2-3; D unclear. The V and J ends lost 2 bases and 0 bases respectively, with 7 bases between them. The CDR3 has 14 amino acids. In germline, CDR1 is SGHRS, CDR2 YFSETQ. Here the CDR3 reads CASSFALSTDTQYF. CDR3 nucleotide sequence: TGCGCCAGCAGCTTCGCTCTAAGCACAGATACGCAGTATTTT.

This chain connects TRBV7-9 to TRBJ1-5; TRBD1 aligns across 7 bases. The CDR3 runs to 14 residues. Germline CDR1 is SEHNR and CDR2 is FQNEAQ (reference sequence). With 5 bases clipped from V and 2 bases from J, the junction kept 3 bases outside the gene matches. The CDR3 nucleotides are TGTGCCAGCAGCCAGGGGGTGCGCAATCAGCCCCAGCATTTT. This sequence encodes CASSQGVRNQPQHF.

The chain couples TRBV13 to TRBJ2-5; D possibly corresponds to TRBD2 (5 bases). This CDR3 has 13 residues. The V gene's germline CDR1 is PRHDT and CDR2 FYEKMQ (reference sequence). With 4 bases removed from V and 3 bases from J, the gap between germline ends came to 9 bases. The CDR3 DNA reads TGTGCCAGCAGCTCCGCCGGGAAAGAGACCCAGTACTTC. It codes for CASSSAGKETQYF.

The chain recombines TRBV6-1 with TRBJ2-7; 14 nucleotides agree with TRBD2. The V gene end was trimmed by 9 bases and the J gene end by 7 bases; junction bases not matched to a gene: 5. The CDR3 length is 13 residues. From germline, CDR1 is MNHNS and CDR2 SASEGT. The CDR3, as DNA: TGTGCCAGTCGACTAGCGGGAGGGGGGGAGCAGTACTTC. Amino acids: CASRLAGGGEQYF.

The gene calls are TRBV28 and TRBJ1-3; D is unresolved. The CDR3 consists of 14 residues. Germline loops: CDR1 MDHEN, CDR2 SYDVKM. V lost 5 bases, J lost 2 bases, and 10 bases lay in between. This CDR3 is CASSPFGAGNTIYF. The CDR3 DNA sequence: TGTGCCAGCAGTCCGTTCGGGGCTGGAAACACCATATATTTT.

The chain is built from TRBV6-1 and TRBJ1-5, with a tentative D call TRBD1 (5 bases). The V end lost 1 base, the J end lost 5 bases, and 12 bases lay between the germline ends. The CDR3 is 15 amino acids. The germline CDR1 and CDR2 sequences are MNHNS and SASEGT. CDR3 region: CASSEGGRGDQPQHF. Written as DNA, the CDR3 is TGTGCCAGCAGTGAAGGGGGAAGGGGCGATCAGCCCCAGCATTTT.

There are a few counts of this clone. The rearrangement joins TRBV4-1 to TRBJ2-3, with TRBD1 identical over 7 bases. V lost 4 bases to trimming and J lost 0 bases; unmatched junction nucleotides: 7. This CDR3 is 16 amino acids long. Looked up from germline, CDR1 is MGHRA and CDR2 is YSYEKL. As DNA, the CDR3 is TGCGCCAGCAGCCTCTCTCCGGGACAGAGCACAGATACGCAGTATTTT. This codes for CASSLSPGQSTDTQYF.

The chain's CDR3 is CAWRNYGEAFF. CDR3 in DNA: TGTGCCTGGCGTAATTACGGTGAAGCTTTCTTT. The gene calls are TRBV30 and TRBJ1-1; D call uncertain. The CDR3 is made up of 11 amino acids. V dropped 5 bases and J dropped 7 bases, with 11 bases sitting between them. The germline V gene has CDR1 GTSNPN and CDR2 SVGIG (reference sequence).

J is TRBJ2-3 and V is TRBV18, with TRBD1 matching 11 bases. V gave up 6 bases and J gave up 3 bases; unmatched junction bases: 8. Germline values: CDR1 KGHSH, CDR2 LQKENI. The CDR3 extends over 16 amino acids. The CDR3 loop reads CASSYEGTGGTDTQYF. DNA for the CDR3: TGTGCCAGCTCCTACGAAGGGACAGGGGGAACAGATACGCAGTATTTT.

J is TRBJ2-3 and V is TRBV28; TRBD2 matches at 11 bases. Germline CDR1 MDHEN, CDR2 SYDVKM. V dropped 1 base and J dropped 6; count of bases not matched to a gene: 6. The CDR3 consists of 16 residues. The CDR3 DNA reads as TGTGCCAGCAGTTTATTTAGCGGGGGGGCCGACGATACGCAGTATTTT. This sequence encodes CASSLFSGGADDTQYF.

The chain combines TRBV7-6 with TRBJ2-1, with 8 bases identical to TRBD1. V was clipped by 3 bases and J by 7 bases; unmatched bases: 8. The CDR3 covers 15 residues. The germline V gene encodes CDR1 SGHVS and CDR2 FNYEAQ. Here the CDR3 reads CASSLTGASNNEQFF. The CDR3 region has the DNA TGTGCCAGCAGCTTGACAGGGGCGTCTAATAATGAGCAGTTCTTC.

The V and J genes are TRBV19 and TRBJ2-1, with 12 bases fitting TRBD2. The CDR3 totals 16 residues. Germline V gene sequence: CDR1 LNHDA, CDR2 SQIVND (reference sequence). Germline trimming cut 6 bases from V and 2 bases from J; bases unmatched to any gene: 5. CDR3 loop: CASRLLAGGPYNEQFF. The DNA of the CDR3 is TGTGCCAGTAGGCTACTAGCGGGGGGCCCCTACAATGAGCAGTTCTTC.

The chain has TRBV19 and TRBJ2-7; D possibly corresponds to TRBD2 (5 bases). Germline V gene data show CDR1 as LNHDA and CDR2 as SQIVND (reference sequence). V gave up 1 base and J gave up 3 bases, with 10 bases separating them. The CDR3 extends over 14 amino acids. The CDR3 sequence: CASSIGVGGYEQYF. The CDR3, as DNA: TGTGCCAGTAGTATAGGTGTAGGAGGCTACGAGCAGTACTTC.

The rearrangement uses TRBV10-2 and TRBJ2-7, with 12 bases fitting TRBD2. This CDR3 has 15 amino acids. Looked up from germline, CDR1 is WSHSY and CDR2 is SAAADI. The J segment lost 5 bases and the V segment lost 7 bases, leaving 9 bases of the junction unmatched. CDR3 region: CASNALAGGKDEQYF. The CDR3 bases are TGCGCCAGCAATGCCCTAGCGGGAGGGAAGGACGAGCAGTACTTC.

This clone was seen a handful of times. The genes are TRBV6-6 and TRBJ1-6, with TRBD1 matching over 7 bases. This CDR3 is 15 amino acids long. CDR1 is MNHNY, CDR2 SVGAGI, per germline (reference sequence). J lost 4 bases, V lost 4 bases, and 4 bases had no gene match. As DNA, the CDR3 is TGTGCCAGCAGTTTACAGGGGCCATATAATTCACCCCTCCACTTT. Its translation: CASSLQGPYNSPLHF.

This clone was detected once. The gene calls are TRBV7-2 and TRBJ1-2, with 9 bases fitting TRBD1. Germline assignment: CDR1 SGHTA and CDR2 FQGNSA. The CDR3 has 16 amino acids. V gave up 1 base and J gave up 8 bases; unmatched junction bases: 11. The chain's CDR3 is CASSLVERTGARGYTF. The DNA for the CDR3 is TGTGCCAGCAGCTTAGTAGAAAGGACAGGGGCTCGAGGCTACACCTTC.

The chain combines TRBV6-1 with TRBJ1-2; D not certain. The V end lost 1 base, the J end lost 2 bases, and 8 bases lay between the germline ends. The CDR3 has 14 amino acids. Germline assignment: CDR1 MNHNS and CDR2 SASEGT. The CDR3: CASSEGPLNYGYTF. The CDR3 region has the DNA TGTGCCAGCAGTGAAGGGCCCTTGAACTATGGCTACACCTTC.

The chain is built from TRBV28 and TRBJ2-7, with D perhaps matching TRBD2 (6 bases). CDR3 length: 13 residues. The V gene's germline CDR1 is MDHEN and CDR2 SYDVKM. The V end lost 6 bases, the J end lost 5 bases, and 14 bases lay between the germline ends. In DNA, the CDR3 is TGTGCCAGCAGCCGTGGAGGGCTCGACGAGCAGTACTTC. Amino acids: CASSRGGLDEQYF.

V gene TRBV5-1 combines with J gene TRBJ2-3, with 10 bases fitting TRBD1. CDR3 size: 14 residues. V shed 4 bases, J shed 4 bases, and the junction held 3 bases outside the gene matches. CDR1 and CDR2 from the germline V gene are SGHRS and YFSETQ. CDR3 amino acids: CASSPGTGADTQYF. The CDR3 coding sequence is TGCGCCAGCAGCCCGGGGACAGGGGCAGATACGCAGTATTTT.

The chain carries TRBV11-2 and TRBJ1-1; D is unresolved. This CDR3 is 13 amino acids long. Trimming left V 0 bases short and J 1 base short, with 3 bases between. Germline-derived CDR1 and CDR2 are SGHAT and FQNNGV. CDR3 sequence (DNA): TGTGCCAGCAGCTTAGAACAGAACACTGAAGCTTTCTTT. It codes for CASSLEQNTEAFF.

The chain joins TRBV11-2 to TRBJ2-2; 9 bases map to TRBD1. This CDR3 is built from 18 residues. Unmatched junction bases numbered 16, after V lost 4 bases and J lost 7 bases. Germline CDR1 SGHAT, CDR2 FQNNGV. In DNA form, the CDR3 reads TGTGCCAGCAGCTCGGACGGGGTCTGGGACAGGGCGGGCGGGGAGCTGTTTTTT. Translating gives CASSSDGVWDRAGGELFF.

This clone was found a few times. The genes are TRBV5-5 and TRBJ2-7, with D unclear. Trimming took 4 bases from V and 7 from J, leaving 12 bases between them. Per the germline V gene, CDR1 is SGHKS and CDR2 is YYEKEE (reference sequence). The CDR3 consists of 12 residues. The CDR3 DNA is TGTGCCAGCAGCACTTATGGTAATGAGCAGTACTTC. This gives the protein CASSTYGNEQYF.

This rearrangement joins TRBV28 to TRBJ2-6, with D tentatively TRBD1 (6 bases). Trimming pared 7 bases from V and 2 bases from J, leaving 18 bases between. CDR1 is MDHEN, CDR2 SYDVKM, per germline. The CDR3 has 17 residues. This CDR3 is CASIYRDKRPGANVLTF. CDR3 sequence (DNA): TGTGCCAGCATATACCGGGACAAGAGGCCTGGGGCCAACGTCCTGACTTTC. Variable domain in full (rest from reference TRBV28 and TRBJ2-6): DVKVTQSSRYLVKRTGEKVFLECVQDMDHENMFWYRQDPGLGLRLIYFSYDVKMKEKGDIPEGYSVSREKKERFSLILESASTNQTSMYLCASIYRDKRPGANVLTFGAGSRLTVL.

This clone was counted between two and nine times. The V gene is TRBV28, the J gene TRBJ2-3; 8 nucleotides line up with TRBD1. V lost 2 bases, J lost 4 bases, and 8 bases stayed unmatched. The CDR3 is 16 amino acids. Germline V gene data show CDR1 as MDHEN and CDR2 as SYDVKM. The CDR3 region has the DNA TGTGCCAGCAGTTTAAGGGGGGACAGGCTGGCAGATACGCAGTATTTT. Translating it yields CASSLRGDRLADTQYF.

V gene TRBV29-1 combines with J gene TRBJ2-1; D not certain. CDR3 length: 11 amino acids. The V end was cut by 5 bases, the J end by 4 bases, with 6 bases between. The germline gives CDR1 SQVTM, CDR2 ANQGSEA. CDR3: CSVNFYNEQFF. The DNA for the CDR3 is TGCAGCGTTAACTTTTACAATGAGCAGTTCTTC.